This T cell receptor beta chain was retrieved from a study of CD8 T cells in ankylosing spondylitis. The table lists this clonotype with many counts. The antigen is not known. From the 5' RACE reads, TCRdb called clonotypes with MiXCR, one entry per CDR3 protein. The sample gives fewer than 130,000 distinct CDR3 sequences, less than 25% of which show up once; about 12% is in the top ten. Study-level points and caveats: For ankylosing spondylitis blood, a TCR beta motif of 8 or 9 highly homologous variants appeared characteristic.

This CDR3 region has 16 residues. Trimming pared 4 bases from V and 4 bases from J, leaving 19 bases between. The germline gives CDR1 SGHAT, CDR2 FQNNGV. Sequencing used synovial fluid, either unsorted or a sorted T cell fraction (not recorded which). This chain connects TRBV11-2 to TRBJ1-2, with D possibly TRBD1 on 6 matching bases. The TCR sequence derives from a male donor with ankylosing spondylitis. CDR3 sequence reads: CASSSPWGGRGYGYTF. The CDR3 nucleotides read TGTGCCAGCAGCTCCCCCTGGGGGGGGCGAGGCTATGGCTACACCTTC.